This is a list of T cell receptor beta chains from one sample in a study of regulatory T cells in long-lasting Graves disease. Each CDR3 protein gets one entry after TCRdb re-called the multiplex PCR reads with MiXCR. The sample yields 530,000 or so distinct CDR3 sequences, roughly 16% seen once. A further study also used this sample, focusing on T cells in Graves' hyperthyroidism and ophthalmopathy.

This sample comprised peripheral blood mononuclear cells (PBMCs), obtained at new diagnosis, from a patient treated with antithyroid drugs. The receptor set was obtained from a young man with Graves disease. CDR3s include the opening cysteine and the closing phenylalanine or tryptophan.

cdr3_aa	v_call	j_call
CSASEGGGELFF	TRBV20-1	TRBJ2-2
CASSWNREQYF	TRBV7-9	TRBJ2-7
CSADRTPGGEQFF	TRBV20-1	TRBJ2-1
CSARDARTSLGEQFF	TRBV20-1	TRBJ2-1
CASSIPWGAGTDTQYF	TRBV19	TRBJ2-3
CASKGLNLLNTEAFF	TRBV6-1	TRBJ1-1
CASSYSWSTISSYNEQFF	TRBV6-5	TRBJ2-1
CASRWGEGSYNEQFF	TRBV12-3/TRBV12-4	TRBJ2-1
CASSMTGGEYQPQHF	TRBV19	TRBJ1-5
CASSYSDGRTEAFF	TRBV6-2/TRBV6-3	TRBJ1-1
CASSVGQGTGETQYF	TRBV28	TRBJ2-5
CSADRTNTGELFF	TRBV29-1	TRBJ2-2
CASSKGWETGELFF	TRBV27	TRBJ2-2
CSIKTGTRAYEQYF	TRBV29-1	TRBJ2-7
CASSLWREETHEQYF	TRBV27	TRBJ2-7
CASSEARLAGPSSYNEQFF	TRBV2	TRBJ2-1
CASRTSGRNSYEQYF	TRBV2	TRBJ2-7
CASSETGGPFF	TRBV2	TRBJ2-1
CASSLGVGEEAFF	TRBV5-1	TRBJ1-1
CASSKDWTANTEAFF	TRBV4-1	TRBJ1-1
CASSERGLQETQYF	TRBV2	TRBJ2-5
CASSIRGGNQPQHF	TRBV6-1	TRBJ1-5
CASRETGHEKLFF	TRBV27	TRBJ1-4
CASSKTSGSLYEQYF	TRBV7-9	TRBJ2-7
CASSLGLFRGRRGTEAFF	TRBV28	TRBJ1-1
CASSSRTGRQFF	TRBV5-5	TRBJ2-1
CASRGFEKLFF	TRBV6-1	TRBJ1-4
CASSLDPDRNEQYF	TRBV5-1	TRBJ2-7
CSARPGGADTQYF	TRBV20-1	TRBJ2-3
CASSLSSLNEQFF	TRBV11-2	TRBJ2-1
CASSAPGLSTYEQYF	TRBV28	TRBJ2-7
CASSLAVGGAANEQYF	TRBV5-1	TRBJ2-7
CASSLLPGGTYEQYF	TRBV27	TRBJ2-7
CASSDPGQGDNEQFF	TRBV5-1	TRBJ2-1
CASSTGLAGGETQYF	TRBV5-5	TRBJ2-5
CATSGRAWYEQYF	TRBV12-3/TRBV12-4	TRBJ2-7
CASSATAATEAFF	TRBV9	TRBJ1-1
CASSQGSTGPYNSPLHF	TRBV3-1	TRBJ1-6
CSAKPGQGLYSNQPQHF	TRBV20-1	TRBJ1-5
CASSTPYYEQYF	TRBV3-1	TRBJ2-7
CASSQAPSQEYEQYF	TRBV4-1	TRBJ2-7
CASSLLASAGKAGANVLTF	TRBV9	TRBJ2-6
CASSERHNGNTIYF	TRBV6-2/TRBV6-3	TRBJ1-3
CSATPVGGYRGTDTQYF	TRBV20-1	TRBJ2-3
CAISESRTETNEQFF	TRBV10-3	TRBJ2-1
CASGFGQETQYF	TRBV12-5	TRBJ2-5
CASSEGHSTGELFF	TRBV9	TRBJ2-2
CASGPRIGQGISTDTQYF	TRBV12-5	TRBJ2-3